This T cell receptor beta chain was identified in a study of blood T cell repertoires in COVID-19. With 5 bases clipped from V and 6 bases from J, the junction kept 3 bases outside the gene matches. Germline V gene data show CDR1 as SGHTA and CDR2 as FQGNSA. The CDR3 has 13 amino acids. TCRdb keeps only in-frame clones here, not all; method: immunoSEQ multiplex PCR. The repertoire holds 140,000 to 150,000 clones, with 80% as singletons. Material: peripheral blood. This TCR came from an older man who had recovered from COVID-19. The chain recombines TRBV7-2 with TRBJ2-7, with 11 bases matching TRBD1. Here the CDR3 reads CASSRTGGSEQYF. The CDR3 nucleotides read TGTGCCAGCAGCCGGACAGGGGGCAGCGAGCAGTACTTC.